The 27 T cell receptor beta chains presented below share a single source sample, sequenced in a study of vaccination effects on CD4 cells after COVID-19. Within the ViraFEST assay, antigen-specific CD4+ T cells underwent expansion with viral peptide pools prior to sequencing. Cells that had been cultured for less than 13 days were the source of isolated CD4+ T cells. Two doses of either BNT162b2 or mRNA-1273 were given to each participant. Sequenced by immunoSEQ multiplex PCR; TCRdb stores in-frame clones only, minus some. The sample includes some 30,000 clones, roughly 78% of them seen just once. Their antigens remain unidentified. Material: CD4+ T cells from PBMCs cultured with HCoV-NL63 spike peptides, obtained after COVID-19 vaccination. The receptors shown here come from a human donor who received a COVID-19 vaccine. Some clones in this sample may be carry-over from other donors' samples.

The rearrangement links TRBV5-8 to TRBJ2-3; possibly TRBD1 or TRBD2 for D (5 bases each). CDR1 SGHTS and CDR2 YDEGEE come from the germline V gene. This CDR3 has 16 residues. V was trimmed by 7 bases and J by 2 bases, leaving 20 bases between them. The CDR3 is CASPDGPGRFTDTQYF. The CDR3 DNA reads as TGTGCCAGCCCCGACGGGCCGGGGCGATTCACAGATACGCAGTATTTT.

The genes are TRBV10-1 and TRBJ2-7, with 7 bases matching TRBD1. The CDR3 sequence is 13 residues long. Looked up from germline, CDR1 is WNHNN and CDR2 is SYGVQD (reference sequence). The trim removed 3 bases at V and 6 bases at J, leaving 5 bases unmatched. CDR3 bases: TGCGCCAGCAGTGACCGACAGGGTGGCGAGCAGTACGTC. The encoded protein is CASSDRQGGEQYV.

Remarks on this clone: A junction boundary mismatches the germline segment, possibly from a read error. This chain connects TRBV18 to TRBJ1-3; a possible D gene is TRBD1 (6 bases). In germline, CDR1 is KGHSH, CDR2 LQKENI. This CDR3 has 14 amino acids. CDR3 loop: CASSPQGSGNTIYF. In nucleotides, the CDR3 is TGTGCCAGCTCCCCACAGGGTTCTGGAAACACCATATATTTT.

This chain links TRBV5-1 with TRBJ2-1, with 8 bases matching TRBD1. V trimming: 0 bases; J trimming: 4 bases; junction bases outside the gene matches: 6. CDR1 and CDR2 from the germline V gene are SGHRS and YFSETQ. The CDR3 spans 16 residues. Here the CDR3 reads CASSLVGTGGYNEQFF. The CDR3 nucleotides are TGCGCCAGCAGCTTGGTGGGGACAGGAGGGTACAATGAGCAGTTCTTC.

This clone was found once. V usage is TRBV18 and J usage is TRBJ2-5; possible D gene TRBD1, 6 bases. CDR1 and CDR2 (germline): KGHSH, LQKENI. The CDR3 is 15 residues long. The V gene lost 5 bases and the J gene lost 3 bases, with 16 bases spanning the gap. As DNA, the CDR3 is TGTGCCAGCTCATCGCGGTCGACAGGAGAAGAGACCCAGTACTTC. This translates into CASSSRSTGEETQYF.

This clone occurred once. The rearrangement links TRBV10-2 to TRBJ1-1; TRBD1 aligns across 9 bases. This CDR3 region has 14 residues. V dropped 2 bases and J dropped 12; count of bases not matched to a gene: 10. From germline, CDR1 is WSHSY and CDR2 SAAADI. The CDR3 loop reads CASSERQGVIKSFF. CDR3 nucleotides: TGCGCCAGCAGTGAGCGACAGGGGGTTATAAAGTCTTTCTTT.

CDR3 sequence reads: CASSIGANTGELFF. CDR3 DNA sequence: TGTGCCAGCAGTATAGGGGCGAACACCGGGGAGCTGTTTTTT. The chain joins TRBV28 to TRBJ2-2, with D maybe TRBD1 (5 bases). The V gene's germline CDR1 is MDHEN and CDR2 SYDVKM. V was clipped by 5 bases and J by 0 bases, with 7 bases between them. This CDR3 contains 14 residues.

The CDR3 DNA reads TGTGCCAGCTCACCCACGGGGGGGGCCTACGAGCAGTACGTC. Encoded protein: CASSPTGGAYEQYV. The V and J genes are TRBV18 and TRBJ2-7; 8 bases map to TRBD2. The CDR3 loop spans 14 amino acids. The germline V gene has CDR1 KGHSH and CDR2 LQKENI. After removal of 3 bases from V and 2 bases from J, the junction contained 3 bases not matched to a gene.

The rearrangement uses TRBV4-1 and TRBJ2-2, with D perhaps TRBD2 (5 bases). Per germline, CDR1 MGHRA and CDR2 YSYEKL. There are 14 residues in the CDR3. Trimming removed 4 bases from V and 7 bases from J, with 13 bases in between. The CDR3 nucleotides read TGCGCCAGCAGCCGAGAGCCGGGGATCGGGGAGCTGTTTTTT. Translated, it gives CASSREPGIGELFF.

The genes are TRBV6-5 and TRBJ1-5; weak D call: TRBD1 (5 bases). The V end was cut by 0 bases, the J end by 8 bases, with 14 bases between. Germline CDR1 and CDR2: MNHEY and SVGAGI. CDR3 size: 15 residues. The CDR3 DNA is TGTGCCAGCAGTTACTCGAGAGGGGACCCGGAGCCCCAGCATTTT. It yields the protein CASSYSRGDPEPQHF.

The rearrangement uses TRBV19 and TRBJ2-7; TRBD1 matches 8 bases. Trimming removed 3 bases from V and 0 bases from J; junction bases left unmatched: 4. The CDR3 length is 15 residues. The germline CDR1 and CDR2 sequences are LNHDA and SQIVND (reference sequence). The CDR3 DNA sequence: TGTGCCAGTAGTATCTGCGACAGGGGCTCCTACGAGCAGTACGTC. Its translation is CASSICDRGSYEQYV.

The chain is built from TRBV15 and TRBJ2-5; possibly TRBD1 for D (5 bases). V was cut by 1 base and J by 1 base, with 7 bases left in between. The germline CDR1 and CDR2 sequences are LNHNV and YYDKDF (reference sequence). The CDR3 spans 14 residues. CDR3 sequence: CATSRGGSQETQYF. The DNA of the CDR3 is TGTGCCACCAGCAGAGGGGGCAGCCAAGAGACCCAGTACTTC. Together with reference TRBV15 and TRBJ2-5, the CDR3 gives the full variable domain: DAMVIQNPRYQVTQFGKPVTLSCSQTLNHNVMYWYQQKSSQAPKLLFHYYDKDFNNEADTPDNFQSRRPNTSFCFLDIRSPGLGDTAMYLCATSRGGSQETQYFGPGTRLLVL.

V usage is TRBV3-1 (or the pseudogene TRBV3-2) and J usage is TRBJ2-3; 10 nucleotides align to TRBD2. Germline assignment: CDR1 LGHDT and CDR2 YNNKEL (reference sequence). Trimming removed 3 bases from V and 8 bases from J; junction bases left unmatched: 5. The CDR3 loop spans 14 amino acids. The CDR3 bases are TGTGCCAGCAGCCATAGACTAGCGGGCGGTACGCAGTATTTT. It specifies CASSHRLAGGTQYF.

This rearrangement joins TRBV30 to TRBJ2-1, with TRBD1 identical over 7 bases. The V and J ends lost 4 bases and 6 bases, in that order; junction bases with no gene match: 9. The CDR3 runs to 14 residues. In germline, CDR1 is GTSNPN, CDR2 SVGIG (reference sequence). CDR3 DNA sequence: TGTGCCTGGACCGGGACAGTGGGTTCCAATGAGCAGTTCTTC. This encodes CAWTGTVGSNEQFF. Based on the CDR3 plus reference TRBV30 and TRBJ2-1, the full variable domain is SQTIHQWPATLVQPVGSPLSLECTVEGTSNPNLYWYRQAAGRGLQLLFYSVGIGQISSEVPQNLSASRPQDRQFILSSKKLLLSDSGFYLCAWTGTVGSNEQFFGPGTRLTVL.

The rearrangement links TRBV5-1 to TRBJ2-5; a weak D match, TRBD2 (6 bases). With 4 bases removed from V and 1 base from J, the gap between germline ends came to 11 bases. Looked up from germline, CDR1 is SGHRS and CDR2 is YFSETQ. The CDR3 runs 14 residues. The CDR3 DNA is TGCGCCAGCAGCCGGGAGTTTACCCAAGAGACCCAGTACTTC. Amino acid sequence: CASSREFTQETQYF. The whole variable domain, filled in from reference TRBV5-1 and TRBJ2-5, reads KAGVTQTPRYLIKTRGQQVTLSCSPISGHRSVSWYQQTPGQGLQFLFEYFSETQRNKGNFPGRFSGRQFSNSRSEMNVSTLELGDSALYLCASSREFTQETQYFGPGTRLLVL.

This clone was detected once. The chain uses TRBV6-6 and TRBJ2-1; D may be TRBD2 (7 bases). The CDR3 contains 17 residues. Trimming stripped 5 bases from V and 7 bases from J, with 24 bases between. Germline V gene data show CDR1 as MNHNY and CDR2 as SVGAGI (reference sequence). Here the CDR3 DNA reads TGTGCCAGCAGTCTCGGGGGTGGGGGGGCCGGGATGAATGAGCAGTTCTTC. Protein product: CASSLGGGGAGMNEQFF.

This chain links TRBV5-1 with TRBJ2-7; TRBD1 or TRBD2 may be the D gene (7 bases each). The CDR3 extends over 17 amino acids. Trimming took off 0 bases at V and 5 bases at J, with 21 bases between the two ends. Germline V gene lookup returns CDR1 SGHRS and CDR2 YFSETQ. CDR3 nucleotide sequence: TGCGCCAGCAGCTTGGGCAGGGGGGGACGCGGGGATCACGAGCAGTACGTC. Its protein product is CASSLGRGGRGDHEQYV.

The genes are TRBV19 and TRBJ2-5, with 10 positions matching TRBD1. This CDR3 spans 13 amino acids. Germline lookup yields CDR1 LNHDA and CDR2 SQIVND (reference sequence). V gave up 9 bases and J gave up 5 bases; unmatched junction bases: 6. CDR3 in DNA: TGTGCCAGCAGGGACAGGGGCGTTGAGACCCAGTACTTC. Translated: CASRDRGVETQYF.

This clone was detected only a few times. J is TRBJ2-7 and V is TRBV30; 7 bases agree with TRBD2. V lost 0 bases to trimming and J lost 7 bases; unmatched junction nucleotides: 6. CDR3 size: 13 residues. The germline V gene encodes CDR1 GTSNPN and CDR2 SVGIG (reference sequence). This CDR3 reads CAWSVPGGWEQYV. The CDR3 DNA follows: TGTGCCTGGAGTGTACCGGGGGGTTGGGAGCAGTACGTC.

The CDR3 sequence: CASSREREETQYF. The DNA for the CDR3 is TGTGCCAGCAGCCGTGAGCGCGAAGAGACCCAGTACTTC. The chain couples TRBV7-2 to TRBJ2-5; D gene unclear. In germline, CDR1 is SGHTA, CDR2 FQGNSA. CDR3 size: 13 residues. Trimming stripped 5 bases from V and 3 bases from J, with 10 bases between.

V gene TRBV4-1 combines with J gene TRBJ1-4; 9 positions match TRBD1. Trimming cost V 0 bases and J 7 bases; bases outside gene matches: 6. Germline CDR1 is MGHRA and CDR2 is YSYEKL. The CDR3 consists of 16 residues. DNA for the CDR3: TGCGCCAGCAGCCAAGAGGGGACAGGGTGGGGTGAAAAACTGTTTTTT. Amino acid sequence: CASSQEGTGWGEKLFF.

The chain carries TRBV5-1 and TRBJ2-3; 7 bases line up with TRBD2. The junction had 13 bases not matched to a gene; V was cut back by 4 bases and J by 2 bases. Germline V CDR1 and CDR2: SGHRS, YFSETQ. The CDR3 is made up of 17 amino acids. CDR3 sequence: CASSPGGGLGTTDTQYF. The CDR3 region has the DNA TGCGCCAGCAGCCCGGGCGGGGGACTGGGGACCACAGATACGCAGTATTTT.

As DNA, the CDR3 is TGTGCCAGCAGCAAAGTGGGATCGGCTAATGAAAAACTGTTTTTT. This sequence encodes CASSKVGSANEKLFF. The chain uses TRBV21-1 and TRBJ1-4. TRBV21-1 is annotated as a pseudogene. CDR3 length: 15 residues.

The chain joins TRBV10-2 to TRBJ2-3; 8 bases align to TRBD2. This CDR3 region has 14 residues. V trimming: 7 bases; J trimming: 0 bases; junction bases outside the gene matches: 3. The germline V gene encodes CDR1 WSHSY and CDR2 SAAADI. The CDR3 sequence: CASTLAASTDTQYF. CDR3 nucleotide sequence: TGCGCCAGCACACTAGCGGCGAGCACAGATACGCAGTATTTT.

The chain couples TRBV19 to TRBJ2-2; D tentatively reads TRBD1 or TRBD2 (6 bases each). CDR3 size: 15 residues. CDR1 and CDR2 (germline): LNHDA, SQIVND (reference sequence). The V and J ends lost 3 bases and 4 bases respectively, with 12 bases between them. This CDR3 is CASSIGGQVTGELFF. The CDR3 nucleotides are TGTGCCAGTAGTATTGGGGGGCAGGTCACCGGGGAGCTGTTTTTT.

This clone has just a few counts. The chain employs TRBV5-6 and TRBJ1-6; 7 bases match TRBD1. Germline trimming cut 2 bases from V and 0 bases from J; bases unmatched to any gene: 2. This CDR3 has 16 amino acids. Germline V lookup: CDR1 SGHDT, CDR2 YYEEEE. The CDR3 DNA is TGTGCCAGCAGCTTACAGGGGAGCTCCTATAATTCACCCCTCCACTTT. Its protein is CASSLQGSSYNSPLHF.

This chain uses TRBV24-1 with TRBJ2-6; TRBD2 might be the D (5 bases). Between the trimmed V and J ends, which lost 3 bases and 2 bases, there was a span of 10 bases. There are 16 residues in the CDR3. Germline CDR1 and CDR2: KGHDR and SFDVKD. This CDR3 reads CATSDGRAAGANVLTF. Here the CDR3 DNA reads TGTGCCACCAGTGATGGGAGAGCGGCTGGGGCCAACGTCCTGACTTTC.